Sequencing of this T cell receptor beta chain was carried out in a study of beta chain features in type 1 diabetes (dated by TCRdb to about 2018). Context from the whole study: Mean age, gender distribution, total cell number and subset yield did not differ between patients and healthy donors. A total of around 110,000,000 sorted cells were examined across all samples, and a strong correlation was observed between cell number per subset and RNA yield. The study compared the TCRB repertoires of sorted circulating CD4+ T cell subsets in recently diagnosed type 1 diabetes patients with those in matched healthy donors. Regulatory and stem cell-like memory subsets were isolated from only 8 patients and roughly eight healthy donors, whereas naive and central memory subsets came from all 30 or so donors.

Broader findings and caveats from the paper: HLA sub-analyses involved small numbers of individuals, so any influence of HLA type on TCRB rearrangement remained unresolved. Type 1 diabetes patients showed a moderate but significant shortening of TCRB CDR3 length in all four CD4+ subsets. Naive, central memory and regulatory TCRB repertoires appeared to be more similar among patients than among healthy donors. Because cDNA was sequenced instead of genomic DNA, activated cells with high expression could be over-represented, although the groups did not differ in activation or CD3 levels. At VDJ recombination sites, type 1 diabetes patients had fewer insertions and more deleted nucleotides, which implies abnormalities in thymic rearrangement. PCR may preferentially amplify shorter templates, but because patient and control samples were amplified and corrected together, any resulting skew would affect both groups equally.

A single peripheral blood draw of around 0.11 L on average was collected from each donor into heparinised tubes. Naive, central memory, regulatory and stem cell-like memory CD4+ T cells were sorted on a BD FACSAria II using a panel including CD45RO, CCR7, CD25, CD127, CD95 and CD27. All sorted populations exceeded 95% purity. PBMCs were separated immediately by Lymphoprep density gradient centrifugation and were stained directly, without being cultured. So that batch effects would be minimized, each experiment stained and sorted samples in pairs, pairing one healthy donor with one patient. The entire amount of isolated RNA was reverse transcribed using the High Capacity cDNA Reverse Transcription Kit, so the sequenced TCRB transcripts were expressed ones. Deep immunoSEQ sequencing was performed on naive, central memory and regulatory T cell samples, with an average of about 3.57 million total reads per sample. After sorted cells were lysed in RLT buffer, RNA was extracted with DNase-treated RNeasy Micro or Mini kits, with the choice depending on cell number. Each cell subset was processed separately to prevent cross-contamination, with patient and healthy donor samples processed together. TCRB sequences were amplified from cDNA with the immunoSEQ multiplex PCR, producing 87-bp fragments spanning the CDR3 region. Sequencing of the amplicons was done on the Illumina HiSeq platform. Processing in the source paper ran as follows. Synthetic template baselines were used to correct PCR bias computationally, reads within Hamming distance 2 were collapsed together, and singletons that could not be merged were discarded. Reads were aligned against IMGT to assign V, D and J genes, CDR3 length and insertions or deletions at six rearrangement sites. Within each subset, clonotype counts were normalized to sorted cell number, and only after that were true diversity and Gini coefficients computed with the tcR R package. Repertoire sharing was quantified using the overlap coefficient calculated on TCRB nucleotide sequences. Out-of-frame TCRB sequences from naive cells were analyzed as a proxy for the pre-selection repertoire. The source is immuneACCESS, and TCRdb retained only in-frame sequences with V and J called. Part of the clones is not carried over; for the studies checked, unresolved V genes explain less than half of this, and the remainder is unexplained. V and J calls and clone size are copied from that table; D and trimming were computed from the DNA. For this sample the table gives 350,000 to 400,000 clones, of which roughly 15% were detected only once. Of the sample, under 0.02% falls within the top ten clones.

A word on this clone: The antigen it binds to is not known. No much larger clone is present one base from it, and per-base qualities are unavailable.

Sequenced input: naive CD4+ T cells from blood. Taken with the paper, the label for cell subset or site translates to: true naive CD4+ T cells. This receptor was taken from a woman aged 18-35 years in good health.

The CDR3 sequence is CASSHGTGGSGYQETQYF. Here is the DNA: TGTGCCAGCAGCCATGGGACAGGGGGCTCGGGCTACCAAGAGACCCAGTACTTC. The chain couples TRBV7-9 to TRBJ2-5; the central 12 bases match TRBD1. CDR1 and CDR2, per the germline V gene (reference sequence), are SEHNR and FQNEAQ. At the junction V is shortened by 5 bases and J by 0 bases; bases outside the gene matches: 10. From the cysteine through the phenylalanine, the CDR3 covers 18 amino acids. Left in the record is the CDR3 DNA by itself, 54 bases read in frame from the first base.